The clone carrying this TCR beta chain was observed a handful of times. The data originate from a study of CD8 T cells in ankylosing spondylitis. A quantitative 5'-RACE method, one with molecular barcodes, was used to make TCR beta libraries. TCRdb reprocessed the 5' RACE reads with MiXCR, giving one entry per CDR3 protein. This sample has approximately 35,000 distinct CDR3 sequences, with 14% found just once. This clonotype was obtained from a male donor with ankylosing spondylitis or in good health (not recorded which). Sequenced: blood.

CDR3 sequence: CASSISGRKNTGELFF. Here the CDR3 DNA reads TGTGCCAGCAGCATTAGCGGGAGGAAGAACACCGGGGAGCTGTTTTTT. V usage is TRBV7-2 and J usage is TRBJ2-2; 10 bases match TRBD2. This CDR3 is built from 16 residues. Looked up from germline, CDR1 is SGHTA and CDR2 is FQGNSA. With 5 bases clipped from V and 1 base from J, the junction kept 4 bases outside the gene matches.